Here is one TCR beta chain with its context. Its antigen is as yet unknown. With the Oncomine TCR Beta short-read assay, DNA from cultured CD4+ T cells was sequenced. TCRdb independently ran MiXCR on the PCR reads; one entry per CDR3 protein. The sample holds 20,000 to 25,000 distinct CDR3 sequences, about half seen once. V shed 10 bases, J shed 6 bases, and the junction held 12 bases outside the gene matches. The CDR3 is made up of 14 amino acids. These data originate in a study of vaccination and CD4 T cells after COVID-19. Study summary: Ranging from 14 to 241, the interval between dose two and post-vaccine sampling had a median of approximately 67 days. Some control cultures received a CEFX pool, which served as the positive control. Others received an HIV-1 Nef pool or no peptide.

Treatment in this sample: roughly 11-day PBMC culture with coronavirus spike peptide pools or control peptides (ViraFEST assay). Each of days 3 and 7 saw half the medium replaced by fresh IL-2 medium. The sequence derives from a human donor who had recovered from COVID-19. The sequencing sample was made of CD4+ T cells from blood, cultured in vitro. J is TRBJ2-1 and V is TRBV12-3 or TRBV12-4, with 7 bases that match TRBD2. The DNA of the CDR3 is TGTGCCACCGCGGGGGAGAATCTGGGCAATGAGCAGTTCTTC. This encodes CATAGENLGNEQFF.